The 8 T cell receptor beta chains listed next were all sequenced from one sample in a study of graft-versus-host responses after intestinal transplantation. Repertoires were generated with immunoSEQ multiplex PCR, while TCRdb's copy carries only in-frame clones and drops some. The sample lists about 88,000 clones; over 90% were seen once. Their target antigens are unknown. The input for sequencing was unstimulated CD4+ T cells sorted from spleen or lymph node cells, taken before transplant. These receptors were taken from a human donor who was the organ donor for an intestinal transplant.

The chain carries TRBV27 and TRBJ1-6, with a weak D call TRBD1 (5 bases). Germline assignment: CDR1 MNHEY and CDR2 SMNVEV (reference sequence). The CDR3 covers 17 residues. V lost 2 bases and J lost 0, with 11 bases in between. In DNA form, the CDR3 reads TGTGCCAGCAGTTTAGGGCAGGGAAGCTCCTATAATTCACCCCTCCACTTT. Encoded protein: CASSLGQGSSYNSPLHF.

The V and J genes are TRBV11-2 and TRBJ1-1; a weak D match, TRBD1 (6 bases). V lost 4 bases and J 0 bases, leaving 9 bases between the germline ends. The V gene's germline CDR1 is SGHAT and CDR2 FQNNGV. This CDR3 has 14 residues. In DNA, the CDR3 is TGTGCCAGCAGCTCGGACAGACTGAACACTGAAGCTTTCTTT. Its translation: CASSSDRLNTEAFF.

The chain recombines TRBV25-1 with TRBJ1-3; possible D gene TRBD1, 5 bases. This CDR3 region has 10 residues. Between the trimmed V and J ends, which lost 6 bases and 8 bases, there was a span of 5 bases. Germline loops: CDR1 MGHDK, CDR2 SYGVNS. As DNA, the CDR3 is TGTGCCAGCAGAGGGGACACCATATATTTT. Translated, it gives CASRGDTIYF.

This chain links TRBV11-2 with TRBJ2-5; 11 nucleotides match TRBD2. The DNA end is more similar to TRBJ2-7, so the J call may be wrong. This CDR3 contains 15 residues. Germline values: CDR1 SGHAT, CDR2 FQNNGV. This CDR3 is CASSFTSGGSYEQYF. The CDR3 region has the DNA TGTGCCAGCAGCTTCACTAGCGGGGGCTCCTACGAGCAGTACTTC.

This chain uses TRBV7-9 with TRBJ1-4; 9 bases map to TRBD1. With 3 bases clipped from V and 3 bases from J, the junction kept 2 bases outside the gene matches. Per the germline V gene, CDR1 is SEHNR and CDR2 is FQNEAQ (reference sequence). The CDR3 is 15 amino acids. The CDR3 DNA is TGTGCCAGCAGCTTGGGGACAGGGCCTAATGAAAAACTGTTTTTT. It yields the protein CASSLGTGPNEKLFF.

The CDR3 reads CASRRADNSPLHF. The CDR3 DNA reads TGTGCCAGCCGACGGGCGGATAATTCACCCCTCCACTTT. The chain joins TRBV27 to TRBJ1-6; D not certain. The V end was cut by 8 bases, the J end by 5 bases, with 10 bases between. This CDR3 has 13 residues. Per the germline V gene, CDR1 is MNHEY and CDR2 is SMNVEV (reference sequence).

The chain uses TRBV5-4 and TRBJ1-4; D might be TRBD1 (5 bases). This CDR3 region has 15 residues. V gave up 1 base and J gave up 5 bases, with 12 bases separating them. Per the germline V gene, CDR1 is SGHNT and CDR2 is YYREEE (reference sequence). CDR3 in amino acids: CASSLTGLKNEKLFF. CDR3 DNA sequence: TGTGCCAGCAGCTTGACAGGACTGAAGAATGAAAAACTGTTTTTT.

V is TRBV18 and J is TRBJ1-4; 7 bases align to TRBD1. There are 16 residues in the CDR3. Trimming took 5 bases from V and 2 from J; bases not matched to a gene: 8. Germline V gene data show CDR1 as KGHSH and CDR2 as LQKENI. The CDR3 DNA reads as TGTGCCAGCTCAACCCGACAGGGAACGACTAATGAAAAACTGTTTTTT. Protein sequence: CASSTRQGTTNEKLFF.